The TCR beta chain under discussion was sequenced for a study of cytomegalovirus exposure and HLA in healthy donors. To note about this clone: Antigen: not known.

Overall study findings and caveats: Most TCR sequences were uncommon, yet certain public TCRs appeared in many donors. TCR beta V segments were, for the most part, productive about 90% or about 30% of the time in an earlier analysis.

The PCR ran on 60 Vbeta and 13 Jbeta primers. Sequencing used immunoSEQ multiplex PCR; TCRdb keeps in-frame clones, though not all of them. The sample yields over 200,000 clones, about 85% seen once. The V gene's germline CDR1 is MNHEY and CDR2 SVGAGI. Trimming pared 6 bases from V and 4 bases from J, leaving 9 bases between. The CDR3 runs 13 residues. Sample: PBMCs. This receptor was taken from a human donor in good health. The rearrangement joins TRBV6-5 to TRBJ1-4, with D perhaps matching TRBD1 (5 bases). The CDR3 bases are TGTGCCAGCAGCATGACAGTTAATGAAAAACTGTTTTTT. Encoded protein: CASSMTVNEKLFF.